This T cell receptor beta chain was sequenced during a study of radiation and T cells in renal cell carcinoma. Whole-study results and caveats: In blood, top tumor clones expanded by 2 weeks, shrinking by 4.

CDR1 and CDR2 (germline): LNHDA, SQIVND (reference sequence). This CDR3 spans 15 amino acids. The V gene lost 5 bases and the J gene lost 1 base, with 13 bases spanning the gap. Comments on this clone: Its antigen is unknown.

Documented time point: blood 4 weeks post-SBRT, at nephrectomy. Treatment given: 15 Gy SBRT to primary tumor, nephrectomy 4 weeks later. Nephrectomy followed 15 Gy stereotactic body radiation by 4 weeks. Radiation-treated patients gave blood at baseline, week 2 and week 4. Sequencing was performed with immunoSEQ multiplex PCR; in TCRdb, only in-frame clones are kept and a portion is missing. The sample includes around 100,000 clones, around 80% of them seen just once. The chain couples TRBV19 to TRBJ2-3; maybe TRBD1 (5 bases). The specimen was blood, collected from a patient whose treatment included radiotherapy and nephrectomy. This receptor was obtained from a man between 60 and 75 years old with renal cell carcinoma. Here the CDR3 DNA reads TGTGCCAGTAGTCCGGCCAGGGCCCGCACAGATACGCAGTATTTT. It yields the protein CASSPARARTDTQYF.